The 26 T cell receptor beta chains below come from one sample, sequenced in a study of T cells in Graves' hyperthyroidism and ophthalmopathy. The CDR3 regions of TCR beta were amplified from RNA transcripts. HTBI primers were employed in a first-round RT-PCR of the TCR CDR3. TCRdb processed the multiplex PCR reads anew with MiXCR; each CDR3 protein has one entry. The sample holds around 600,000 distinct CDR3 sequences, 13% to 15% seen once. Sequencing was done on a sample of blood. The receptors shown here come from a woman aged 50 to 65 with Graves' ophthalmopathy.

This clonotype has at least ten counts. This chain joins TRBV5-1 and TRBJ1-1; no firm D call. The V gene lost 4 bases and the J gene lost 2 bases, with 12 bases spanning the gap. The CDR3 is made up of 14 amino acids. Germline assignment: CDR1 SGHRS and CDR2 YFSETQ. The chain's CDR3 is CASSGSVRNTEAFF. The CDR3 nucleotides are TGCGCCAGCAGCGGGTCTGTGCGAAACACTGAAGCTTTCTTT.

The sample holds many counts of this clonotype. The V call is TRBV28, the J call TRBJ2-1, with unresolved D. V was clipped by 6 bases and J by 4 bases, with 16 bases between them. CDR1 MDHEN and CDR2 SYDVKM come from the germline V gene. This CDR3 has 15 residues. CDR3 loop: CASSPLQAEYNEQFF. The DNA of the CDR3 is TGTGCCAGCAGCCCTCTGCAGGCGGAGTACAATGAGCAGTTCTTC.

This clonotype appeared many times. Written as DNA, the CDR3 is TGTGCCAGCAACTCAGGGGACAGGGTTGAAAAAGAGACCCAGTACTTC. It encodes CASNSGDRVEKETQYF. The V call is TRBV9, the J call TRBJ2-5, with 9 bases matching TRBD1. CDR1 is SGDLS, CDR2 YYNGEE, per germline. The CDR3 length is 16 residues. Trimming at V came to 6 bases and at J to 3 bases, leaving 12 bases not matched to a gene.

At least ten counts were recorded for this clonotype. The chain couples TRBV12-3 or TRBV12-4 to TRBJ2-3; D is possibly TRBD2 (7 bases). This CDR3 is built from 16 residues. The ends were cut back, 8 bases at V and 3 bases at J, with 21 bases in the middle. CDR3 sequence (DNA): TGTGCCAGCGGAGGGGGAGGGGTTATGTCGACAGATACGCAGTATTTT. It is translated as CASGGGGVMSTDTQYF.

There are many counts of this clonotype. V gene TRBV7-8 combines with J gene TRBJ1-1; 7 nucleotides line up with TRBD1. Germline CDR1 SGHVS, CDR2 FQNEAQ. J lost 1 base, V lost 6 bases, and 8 bases had no gene match. There are 15 residues in the CDR3. In nucleotides, the CDR3 is TGTGCCAGCAGTAAAGGGGACAGCTCGAACACTGAAGCTTTCTTT. Protein product: CASSKGDSSNTEAFF.

The chain joins TRBV19 to TRBJ1-5, with a weak D call TRBD1 (5 bases). V was pared by 7 bases and J by 4 bases, with 17 bases between. Germline assignment: CDR1 LNHDA and CDR2 SQIVND (reference sequence). The CDR3 totals 15 residues. The CDR3 here is CASTLLGASNQPQHF. The CDR3 nucleotides are TGTGCCAGTACTCTCCTCGGGGCCAGTAATCAGCCCCAGCATTTT.

This clonotype was seen ten or more times. The DNA for the CDR3 is TGCAGTGCCCCCAGGGGAGAGACCCAGTACTTC. Its translation is CSAPRGETQYF. This sequence joins TRBV20-1 and TRBJ2-5; maybe TRBD1 (6 bases). The V end lost 6 bases, the J end lost 4 bases, and 9 bases lay between the germline ends. The CDR3 is 11 amino acids. CDR1 DFQATT and CDR2 SNEGSKA come from the germline V gene (reference sequence).

This clonotype was detected ten times or more. V gene TRBV24-1 combines with J gene TRBJ2-3, with 7 bases aligning to TRBD2. Germline lookup yields CDR1 KGHDR and CDR2 SFDVKD. The V and J ends lost 0 bases and 1 base, in that order; junction bases with no gene match: 0. The CDR3 spans 15 residues. The CDR3 coding sequence is TGTGCCACCAGTGATTTGACTAGCGGCACAGATACGCAGTATTTT. Its translation is CATSDLTSGTDTQYF.

This clonotype was seen only a few times. The V and J genes are TRBV5-1 and TRBJ2-4; 8 positions match TRBD1. The CDR3 runs 14 residues. Germline CDR1 SGHRS, CDR2 YFSETQ. Trimming cost V 4 bases and J 9 bases; bases outside gene matches: 9. DNA for the CDR3: TGCGCCAGCAGCAACCGGACAGGGCAGGGCATTCAGTACTTC. Its protein product is CASSNRTGQGIQYF.

This clonotype was observed at least ten times. The gene calls are TRBV11-2 and TRBJ1-1; weak D call: TRBD1 (6 bases). Trimming shortened V by 5 bases and J by 2 bases, and 21 bases separated the two germline ends. The germline CDR1 and CDR2 sequences are SGHAT and FQNNGV. The CDR3 is made up of 17 amino acids. In DNA form, the CDR3 reads TGTGCCAGCAGCGTAAGAAGACAGGCCCCAAATAACACTGAAGCTTTCTTT. Its translation: CASSVRRQAPNNTEAFF. The entire variable domain, with the rest obtained from reference TRBV11-2 and TRBJ1-1, is as follows: EAGVAQSPRYKIIEKRQSVAFWCNPISGHATLYWYQQILGQGPKLLIQFQNNGVVDDSQLPKDRFSAERLKGVDSTLKIQPAKLEDSAVYLCASSVRRQAPNNTEAFFGQGTRLTVV.

V is TRBV29-1 and J is TRBJ1-3, with D hard to call. V lost 2 bases, J lost 0 bases, and 5 bases lay in between. The CDR3 is 13 residues long. Germline loops: CDR1 SQVTM, CDR2 ANQGSEA. For the CDR3, the DNA is TGCAGCGTTGAAATAGTCTCTGGAAACACCATATATTTT. Its protein is CSVEIVSGNTIYF. The whole variable domain, filled in from reference TRBV29-1 and TRBJ1-3, reads SAVISQKPSRDICQRGTSLTIQCQVDSQVTMMFWYRQQPGQSLTLIATANQGSEATYESGFVIDKFPISRPNLTFSTLTVSNMSPEDSSIYLCSVEIVSGNTIYFGEGSWLTVV.

This clonotype was recorded at least ten times. V gene TRBV11-2 combines with J gene TRBJ2-7, with 7 nucleotides matching TRBD1. J gave up 6 bases and V 4 bases, and 12 bases lay outside the gene matches. Germline-derived CDR1 and CDR2 are SGHAT and FQNNGV. The CDR3 totals 15 residues. CDR3 residues: CASSYTHRGLGEQYF. The CDR3 DNA is TGTGCCAGCAGCTACACACACAGGGGATTAGGCGAGCAGTACTTC.

The sample holds many counts of this clonotype. The V call is TRBV7-2, the J call TRBJ2-5; D gene ambiguous. Between the trimmed V and J ends, which lost 1 base and 1 base, there was a span of 7 bases. The CDR3 runs 14 residues. The germline gives CDR1 SGHTA, CDR2 FQGNSA. DNA for the CDR3: TGTGCCAGCAGCTTAGGCAGCCGCCAAGAGACCCAGTACTTC. Its protein is CASSLGSRQETQYF.

This clonotype was counted ten times or more. V gene TRBV28 combines with J gene TRBJ2-1, with D possibly matching TRBD1 (7 bases). The CDR3 loop spans 15 amino acids. Deletions cut 3 bases from V and 5 bases from J, with 14 bases between. CDR1 and CDR2 from the germline V gene are MDHEN and SYDVKM. The CDR3, as DNA: TGTGCCAGCAGTTTCGGCAGGGGGGTGGACAATGAGCAGTTCTTC. It yields the protein CASSFGRGVDNEQFF.

This clonotype has more than one count but fewer than ten. V usage is TRBV3-1 and J usage is TRBJ2-5; 9 nucleotides align to TRBD2. V shed 2 bases and J 1 base; nucleotides not matched to a gene: 2. The CDR3 contains 15 residues. Germline V lookup: CDR1 LGHDT, CDR2 YNNKEL (reference sequence). The CDR3 nucleotides are TGTGCCAGCAGCCAATTAGCGGGAGCCCAAGAGACCCAGTACTTC. Protein product: CASSQLAGAQETQYF.

This clonotype was seen repeatedly, ten times or more. The chain has TRBV20-1 and TRBJ2-3; 10 bases are shared with TRBD2. This CDR3 spans 18 amino acids. V gave up 0 bases and J gave up 3 bases; unmatched junction bases: 12. Germline CDR1 DFQATT, CDR2 SNEGSKA (reference sequence). CDR3 nucleotide sequence: TGCAGTGCTAGAGATGAAGTGAGCGGGAGGGCCTTGACAGATACGCAGTATTTT. Translation gives CSARDEVSGRALTDTQYF.

V and J are TRBV25-1 and TRBJ1-1; D is ambiguous. Germline CDR1 MGHDK, CDR2 SYGVNS. V was pared by 6 bases and J by 4 bases, with 18 bases between. The CDR3 has 15 residues. The CDR3 protein is CASRRNRPGGTEAFF. In DNA form, the CDR3 reads TGTGCCAGCAGGAGAAATCGACCGGGAGGCACTGAAGCTTTCTTT.

The gene calls are TRBV25-1 and TRBJ2-2; tentatively, D is TRBD2 (5 bases). V gave up 1 base and J gave up 7 bases, with 13 bases separating them. The CDR3 is made up of 15 amino acids. Germline assignment: CDR1 MGHDK and CDR2 SYGVNS. CDR3 in DNA: TGTGCCAGCAGTGAATTCGGTACTGGAGGCGGGGAGCTGTTTTTT. The encoded protein is CASSEFGTGGGELFF.

V gene TRBV4-3 combines with J gene TRBJ2-2, with 11 positions matching TRBD1. The germline V gene has CDR1 LGHNA and CDR2 YSLEER. After removal of 0 bases from V and 7 bases from J, the junction contained 1 base not matched to a gene. The CDR3 has 15 residues. CDR3 sequence reads: CASSQDGTGGGELFF. The CDR3 DNA sequence: TGCGCCAGCAGCCAAGATGGGACAGGGGGCGGGGAGCTGTTTTTT.

This clonotype was recorded many times. This rearrangement joins TRBV27 to TRBJ1-6, with D perhaps TRBD1 (6 bases). The CDR3 extends over 15 amino acids. The germline V gene encodes CDR1 MNHEY and CDR2 SMNVEV (reference sequence). Trimming cost V 5 bases and J 5 bases, with 13 bases left between them. CDR3 nucleotide sequence: TGTGCCAGCAGTAATACAGGGTCTGATAATTCACCCCTCCACTTT. Translated, it gives CASSNTGSDNSPLHF.

This clonotype was recorded many times. The chain combines TRBV28 with TRBJ2-3, with D tentatively TRBD2 (5 bases). Germline V gives CDR1 MDHEN, CDR2 SYDVKM. V shed 6 bases and J shed 6 bases, with 16 bases lying between them. This CDR3 comprises 14 residues. The CDR3, as DNA: TGTGCCAGCAGGGAAGGGAGAAGCCGGGATACGCAGTATTTT. Its protein product is CASREGRSRDTQYF. Filled out from reference TRBV28 and TRBJ2-3, the complete variable domain reads DVKVTQSSRYLVKRTGEKVFLECVQDMDHENMFWYRQDPGLGLRLIYFSYDVKMKEKGDIPEGYSVSREKKERFSLILESASTNQTSMYLCASREGRSRDTQYFGPGTRLTVL.

This clonotype was counted between two and nine times. The J gene is TRBJ1-1, the V gene TRBV19; tentatively, D is TRBD1 (6 bases). Per germline, CDR1 LNHDA and CDR2 SQIVND (reference sequence). The ends were cut back, 7 bases at V and 5 bases at J, with 17 bases in the middle. The CDR3 is 14 residues long. This CDR3 reads CASTLYRDATEAFF. DNA of the CDR3: TGTGCCAGTACCTTGTACAGGGACGCTACTGAAGCTTTCTTT.

This rearrangement joins TRBV9 to TRBJ2-5; 8 nucleotides align to TRBD2. The CDR3 is made up of 14 amino acids. The V gene end was trimmed by 4 bases and the J gene end by 4 bases; junction bases not matched to a gene: 6. CDR1 and CDR2 from the germline V gene are SGDLS and YYNGEE. The CDR3 DNA sequence: TGTGCCAGCAGCTTTTCGGGAGGGCCAGAGACCCAGTACTTC. It translates to CASSFSGGPETQYF.

This clonotype was observed a few times. J is TRBJ2-2 and V is TRBV6-2 or TRBV6-3; D remains ambiguous. From germline, CDR1 is MNHEY and CDR2 SVGEGT. V was cut by 8 bases and J by 6 bases, with 10 bases left in between. This CDR3 contains 12 residues. This CDR3 reads CASGQVAGELFF. CDR3 nucleotide sequence: TGTGCCAGCGGGCAGGTGGCCGGGGAGCTGTTTTTT.

The chain combines TRBV20-1 with TRBJ2-7; D remains unclear. The CDR3 has 18 amino acids. CDR1 DFQATT and CDR2 SNEGSKA come from the germline V gene (reference sequence). Trimming stripped 0 bases from V and 3 bases from J, with 24 bases between. The CDR3 sequence: CSARDREGPAKRNYEQYF. The DNA for the CDR3 is TGCAGTGCTAGAGATCGTGAAGGGCCCGCAAAACGAAACTACGAGCAGTACTTC.

This clonotype was seen repeatedly, ten times or more. The V call is TRBV10-3, the J call TRBJ1-1, with 8 positions matching TRBD1. V gave up 3 bases and J gave up 6 bases; unmatched junction bases: 9. Germline-derived CDR1 and CDR2 are ENHRY and SYGVKD. The CDR3 extends over 15 amino acids. For the CDR3, the DNA is TGTGCCATCAGTGAACGAACAGGGGGGGGTGCTGAAGCTTTCTTT. Translating gives CAISERTGGGAEAFF.